The 5 T cell receptor beta chains below come from one sample, sequenced in a study of cytomegalovirus exposure and HLA in healthy donors. Primers: 60 Vbeta forward and 13 Jbeta reverse. Clones were read by immunoSEQ multiplex PCR, and TCRdb kept only the in-frame ones, dropping some. There are tens of thousands of clones in the sample; under 85% occur only once, and approximately 5.5% lies in the top ten. Material for sequencing was PBMCs. The receptor set was obtained from a man in his fifties or sixties in good health and CMV-seronegative.

The table lists this clone with a count of one. The chain recombines TRBV6-6 with TRBJ2-5; 7 nucleotides agree with TRBD1. The DNA end is a closer match to TRBJ2-7, so the J assignment may be wrong. This CDR3 is 15 amino acids long. Germline CDR1 is MNHNY and CDR2 is SVGAGI (reference sequence). CDR3 nucleotides: TGTGCCAGCAGCCGGGACAGCGGAAGCTCCTACGAGCAGTACTTC. Translation gives CASSRDSGSSYEQYF.

This clone was detected only a few times. The chain links TRBV6-6 to TRBJ2-1, with D uncertain. The CDR3 runs to 11 residues. Trimming pared 3 bases from V and 7 bases from J, leaving 4 bases between. In germline, CDR1 is MNHNY, CDR2 SVGAGI (reference sequence). The CDR3 region has the DNA TGTGCCAGCAGTTATCTGAATGAGCAGTTCTTC. Translation gives CASSYLNEQFF.

This clone was counted a few times. This chain joins TRBV5-1 and TRBJ2-1; 9 bases fit TRBD1. The CDR3 is 15 amino acids. Germline CDR1 SGHRS, CDR2 YFSETQ. J gave up 4 bases and V 4 bases, and 6 bases lay outside the gene matches. CDR3 nucleotides: TGCGCCAGCAGCAACCGGGACAGGGCTTACAATGAGCAGTTCTTC. This translates into CASSNRDRAYNEQFF.

The gene calls are TRBV6-1 and TRBJ2-3, with 9 nucleotides matching TRBD1. Germline V gene sequence: CDR1 MNHNS, CDR2 SASEGT. This CDR3 has 14 amino acids. V dropped 6 bases and J dropped 5; count of bases not matched to a gene: 6. CDR3 sequence (DNA): TGTGCCAGCAGCCCGGACAGGGGAAGAGATACGCAGTATTTT. It encodes CASSPDRGRDTQYF.

The chain carries TRBV9 and TRBJ2-7; the D gene is possibly TRBD1 (6 bases). Germline CDR1 and CDR2: SGDLS and YYNGEE. Trimming shortened V by 5 bases and J by 3 bases, and 9 bases separated the two germline ends. The CDR3 contains 12 residues. CDR3 amino acids: CASSGQNYEQYF. The CDR3, as DNA: TGTGCCAGCAGTGGACAGAACTACGAGCAGTACTTC.